These T cell receptor beta chains were read from a single sample in a study of T-cell memory formation after mild COVID-19. TCRdb re-analysed the 5' RACE reads in MiXCR, keeping a single row per CDR3 protein. The sample yields almost 350,000 distinct CDR3 sequences, 20% to 25% seen once. Material: PBMCs or a T cell subset sorted from them (not recorded which). All receptors derive from a man between 18 and 29 years old who had mild COVID-19 (a few samples of this study predate the infection). Cell type and time point are not known. Each CDR3 is given with its conserved first and last residue. Fields, in order: D gene, J gene, clone size, V gene, CDR3 DNA, CDR3 protein. The D gene is left open where the match is weak. Clone size is not always given. Where it is, it says once, few, many or a class for expanded clones.

d_call: NA
j_call: TRBJ1-5
clone_size: NA
v_call: TRBV7-6
cdr3_nt: TGTGCCAGCAGCTCATTTCAGGGGCGCGGTCAGCCCCAGCATTTT
cdr3_aa: CASSSFQGRGQPQHF

d_call: TRBD1
j_call: TRBJ1-5
clone_size: NA
v_call: TRBV19
cdr3_nt: TGTGCCAGTAGTATAGAATCGGGACAGGGCCAGCCCCAGCATTTT
cdr3_aa: CASSIESGQGQPQHF

d_call: TRBD2
j_call: TRBJ2-3
clone_size: few
v_call: TRBV4-3
cdr3_nt: TGCGCCAGCAGCCAAGACGGGGGGAGCACAGATACGCAGTATTTT
cdr3_aa: CASSQDGGSTDTQYF

d_call: NA
j_call: TRBJ1-4
clone_size: few
v_call: TRBV7-9
cdr3_nt: TGTGCCAGCAGCCCGGCTGGGGACTTTTTGTTTTTT
cdr3_aa: CASSPAGDFLFF

d_call: NA
j_call: TRBJ2-1
clone_size: NA
v_call: TRBV4-3
cdr3_nt: TGCGCCAGCAGCCAGATAAGGGGCTCCTACAATGAGCAGTTCTTC
cdr3_aa: CASSQIRGSYNEQFF

d_call: NA
j_call: TRBJ2-7
clone_size: many
v_call: TRBV14
cdr3_nt: TGTGCCAGCAGCCAAGTCCGGGACACCTCCTACGAGCAGTACTTC
cdr3_aa: CASSQVRDTSYEQYF

d_call: NA
j_call: TRBJ2-3
clone_size: many
v_call: TRBV5-1
cdr3_nt: TGCGCCAGCAGCTTGGGTCTAGCGAGCACAGATACGCAGTATTTT
cdr3_aa: CASSLGLASTDTQYF

d_call: NA
j_call: TRBJ1-1
clone_size: NA
v_call: TRBV5-1
cdr3_nt: TGCGCCAGCAGCCTAGCCCTAATGAACACTGAAGCTTTCTTT
cdr3_aa: CASSLALMNTEAFF

d_call: TRBD1
j_call: TRBJ2-2
clone_size: few
v_call: TRBV10-3
cdr3_nt: TGTGCCATCAGTCCCAACAGGGGCCAGGGAACGGGGACCGGGGAGCTGTTTTTT
cdr3_aa: CAISPNRGQGTGTGELFF

d_call: TRBD2
j_call: TRBJ2-3
clone_size: NA
v_call: TRBV6-1
cdr3_nt: TGTGCCACCGGACTAGCGGGGGGCCCCACGCAGTATTTT
cdr3_aa: CATGLAGGPTQYF

d_call: NA
j_call: TRBJ1-5
clone_size: few
v_call: TRBV7-8
cdr3_nt: TGTGCCAGCAGCCCAGGGCGGCAGGGCCAGCCCCAGCATTTT
cdr3_aa: CASSPGRQGQPQHF

d_call: TRBD1
j_call: TRBJ2-2
clone_size: NA
v_call: TRBV7-9
cdr3_nt: TGTGCCAGCAGCCCCGGGACAGGGGTCCCCGGGGAGCTGTTTTTT
cdr3_aa: CASSPGTGVPGELFF

d_call: TRBD1
j_call: TRBJ1-6
clone_size: few
v_call: TRBV28
cdr3_nt: TGTGCCAGCAGTTCGGACAGGGGGAGGTCACCCCTCCACTTT
cdr3_aa: CASSSDRGRSPLHF

d_call: NA
j_call: TRBJ2-5
clone_size: NA
v_call: TRBV18
cdr3_nt: TGTGCCAGCTCCCAAAGGACAGACCAAGAGACCCAGTACTTC
cdr3_aa: CASSQRTDQETQYF